Given below is one T cell receptor beta chain in context. No cognate antigen has been identified for it. Base-call qualities are not available, and no considerably larger clone is one nucleotide away. This entry comes from a study of PD-1 blockade in classical Hodgkin lymphoma (dated by TCRdb to the early 2020s). About the investigation overall: Nivolumab dosing was 3 mg/kg intravenously every 2 weeks, continuing until either disease progression or unacceptable toxicity. The study used CyTOF and TCR beta sequencing to define a peripheral blood immune signature of response to PD-1 blockade in classical Hodgkin lymphoma. General conclusions and limits of the study: Lower diversity was observed in patients in whom nivolumab was started less than 1 year after ASCT, and these patients were excluded from later analyses so that confounding by immune reconstitution would be avoided. Only a single clinical trial cohort was studied, and what caused the repertoire differences, possibly disease activity or prior therapy, remained undefined. Baseline TCR diversity was reported as lower in newly diagnosed patients than in healthy donors, and lower still in relapsed/refractory patients. Among trial patients, those achieving complete response had baseline diversity similar to that of newly diagnosed patients, while diversity was significantly lower in partial responders and progressors. CD4+ but not CD8+ TCR diversity rose significantly by C4D1 (p=0.0027 vs p=0.16), most apparent in complete responders (p=0.02).

This specimen's time point label, per the study, means: cycle 1 day 1 (C1D1), immediately before nivolumab initiation. Every trial patient had relapsed after autologous stem cell transplantation, and cohorts A, B and C differed in prior brentuximab vedotin exposure. The trial cohort was composed of about 58 patients with relapsed/refractory classical Hodgkin lymphoma, for whom complete response, partial response or progressive disease was recorded as best overall response. Trial patients were treated with single-agent nivolumab in the multi-cohort phase II CheckMate 205 trial. An independent review committee assessed best overall response by applying the 2007 International Working Group response criteria. PBMCs from the trial were collected at three points: immediately before nivolumab initiation (C1D1), and during therapy at cycle 2 day 1 and cycle 4 day 1. Peripheral blood was collected in 8 mL Vacutainer Cell Preparation Tubes, from which PBMCs were isolated by centrifugation and then cryopreserved.

The Qiagen DNeasy kit was used to extract genomic DNA both from unsorted PBMCs and from the negatively selected CD4+ and CD8+ fractions. TCR beta CDR3 regions were amplified by immunoSEQ multiplex PCR using primers annealing to V and J segments. Amplification bias was minimized using a synthetic immune receptor repertoire, and residual bias was removed computationally after sequencing. For the original study's pipeline: Repertoire diversity was quantified as the Shannon entropy index using custom Python scripts. Unsorted, CD4+ and CD8+ repertoires were examined separately, except in combined analyses, for which CD4+ and CD8+ sequences were merged in silico. Clonal expansion was defined as a frequency increase of at least 2-fold after treatment compared with C1D1, and clones undetected at baseline were assigned a pseudocount of 0.5. Clones with 0 or 1 copy at C1D1 were defined as singleton clones, while clones with 2 or more copies were defined as non-singleton clones. Clones expanded in unsorted samples were labelled as CD4+, CD8+ or unknown by matching protein sequences in sorted samples from the same patient. Diversity changes from C1D1 to C4D1 were tested in paired samples using Wilcoxon tests. What TCRdb holds here is the immuneACCESS table cut down to in-frame rearrangements. Part of the clones is not present; checked against another copy, under half of the missing clones reflect an unresolved V gene, and the others are unexplained. D and trimming come from the DNA, and the V and J calls and clone size come from that table. This sample is represented by some 32,000 clones; roughly 80% of them were singletons. 25% to 40% of the sample is taken by the ten largest.

V sheds 7 bases and J sheds 2 bases, leaving 20 bases between their ends. From cysteine to phenylalanine, the CDR3 is 16 amino acids long. The CDR3 DNA has 48 bases and is translated from base 1. The germline V gene encodes CDR1 WNHNN and CDR2 SYGVQD (reference sequence). Sequenced here: peripheral blood mononuclear cells (PBMCs), sampled at baseline. The sequence links TRBV10-1 to TRBJ2-5; TRBD1 is a possible D gene, resting on 6 matching bases. The TCR comes from a human donor with classical Hodgkin lymphoma. Here the CDR3 is given as CASNQRNRVGQETQYF. The DNA reads as follows: TGCGCCAGCAACCAACGAAACAGGGTGGGTCAAGAGACCCAGTACTTC.